What follows describes a single T cell receptor beta chain. The antigen remains undetermined. CDR3 length equals 14 residues. With 3 bases removed from V and 7 bases from J, the gap between germline ends came to 13 bases. Germline V gene sequence: CDR1 SNHLY, CDR2 FYNNEI. Use of 60 Vbeta and 13 Jbeta primers characterized the PCR. Profiling relied on immunoSEQ multiplex PCR, and the TCRdb table lists in-frame clones only, not all of them. The sample holds 200,000 to 250,000 clones, over 70% seen once. This specimen comes from a study of cytomegalovirus exposure and HLA in healthy donors. Study-wide results and limits: Links to common viral pathogens appeared, in a later analysis, for several of the most significant clusters. The study dropped some indistinguishable V segments, TRBV6-2 and TRBV6-3 among them.

Each donor was nominally healthy when sampled (though unrecorded immune exposures were likely). This TCR was sampled from a woman aged 60-75 years in good health and CMV-seropositive. This chain connects TRBV2 to TRBJ1-5; D is perhaps TRBD1 (6 bases). Sequenced: PBMCs. The CDR3 loop reads CASSEIGGFQPQHF. The CDR3 DNA follows: TGTGCCAGCAGTGAGATAGGGGGTTTCCAGCCCCAGCATTTT.